These T cell receptor beta chains were read from a single sample in a study of blood T cell repertoires in COVID-19. TCRdb keeps only in-frame clones here, not all; method: immunoSEQ multiplex PCR. The data hold approximately 170,000 clones, with about 88% observed a single time. Sequencing input: PBMCs or T cells enriched from blood (not recorded which). Every receptor here comes from a woman aged 18 to 35 who had recovered from COVID-19. The CDR3 runs from the conserved cysteine through the conserved F or W. D genes are given only for firm matches. Size tells how often a clone was seen (once, few, many) or the class of an expanded clone, and some rows leave it out.

CSAHRGNTEAFF	TGCAGCGCCCACAGGGGGAACACTGAAGCTTTCTTT	NA	TRBJ1-1	TRBV29-1	TRBD1
CASRHEGTPYEQYF	TGTGCCAGCAGACACGAGGGGACTCCCTACGAGCAGTACTTC	once	TRBJ2-7	TRBV11-2	NA
CASSPPSGGGSSYEQYF	TGTGCCAGCTCACCACCCTCAGGGGGAGGAAGCTCCTACGAGCAGTACTTC	NA	TRBJ2-7	TRBV18	NA
CASSQERWAGEDNEQFF	TGCGCCAGCAGCCAAGAGAGGTGGGCGGGAGAGGACAATGAGCAGTTCTTC	NA	TRBJ2-1	TRBV4-1	TRBD2
CASSLARGPGLNNEQFF	TGTGCCAGCAGCTTAGCGCGAGGCCCGGGGTTAAACAATGAGCAGTTCTTC	NA	TRBJ2-1	TRBV11-1	NA
CASSLTPHFRTYEQYF	TGTGCCAGCAGCCTTACCCCCCACTTTCGAACCTACGAGCAGTACTTC	NA	TRBJ2-7	TRBV11-2	NA
CASSLLYNEQFF	TGTGCCAGCAGTTTACTCTACAATGAGCAGTTCTTC	NA	TRBJ2-1	TRBV28	NA
CASSLSRIHEQYF	TGTGCCAGCAGTTTATCGCGGATCCACGAGCAGTACTTC	NA	TRBJ2-7	TRBV27	NA
CASRSETGPTGELFF	TGTGCCAGCAGATCAGAAACAGGGCCCACCGGGGAGCTGTTTTTT	NA	TRBJ2-2	TRBV2	NA
CASMGASYHEQYF	TGCGCCAGCATGGGGGCTAGCTACCACGAGCAGTACTTC	NA	TRBJ2-7	TRBV5-1	NA
CASGKQGLEETQYF	TGTGCCAGCGGTAAACAGGGGCTCGAAGAGACCCAGTACTTC	NA	TRBJ2-5	TRBV6-5	TRBD1
CASCFSSGSINEQFF	TGCGCCAGCTGTTTTTCTAGCGGGAGTATCAATGAGCAGTTCTTC	NA	TRBJ2-1	TRBV5-1	TRBD2
CASSQALADCTDTQYF	TGTGCCAGCAGCCAAGCTTTAGCGGACTGCACAGATACGCAGTATTTT	NA	TRBJ2-3	TRBV3-1/TRBV3-2	NA
CASSPRGGRVEQYF	TGTGCCAGCAGCCCCCGTGGGGGCCGAGTCGAGCAGTACTTC	NA	TRBJ2-7	TRBV11-2	NA
CASSRGNAYEQYF	TGTGCCAGCAGTAGGGGTAACGCCTACGAGCAGTACTTC	NA	TRBJ2-7	TRBV6-2/TRBV6-3	NA
CASSRTGSYEQYF	TGTGCCAGCAGCCGCACAGGGTCCTACGAGCAGTACTTC	NA	TRBJ2-7	TRBV7-2	NA
CASSPQTGSGELFF	TGTGCCAGCTCACCCCAGACAGGGTCCGGGGAGCTGTTTTTT	NA	TRBJ2-2	TRBV18	TRBD1
CASMFGIRGNDQPQHF	TGTGCCAGCATGTTTGGGATCAGGGGGAACGATCAGCCCCAGCATTTT	once	TRBJ1-5	TRBV28	TRBD1
CASSSRRTSGRSYNEQFF	TGCGCCAGCAGCTCGCGGAGGACTAGCGGCCGCTCCTACAATGAGCAGTTCTTC	NA	TRBJ2-1	TRBV5-1	TRBD2
CATTGVPYGYTF	TGTGCCACCACAGGGGTCCCCTATGGCTACACCTTC	NA	TRBJ1-2	TRBV6-6	TRBD1
CASSLRITNTDTQYF	TGCGCCAGCAGCCTAAGGATTACTAACACAGATACGCAGTATTTT	NA	TRBJ2-3	TRBV5-1	NA
CAWTNEGAANQPQHF	TGTGCCTGGACTAACGAGGGGGCTGCGAATCAGCCCCAGCATTTT	NA	TRBJ1-5	TRBV30	TRBD1
CASSQDQIILSGNTIYF	TGTGCCAGCAGCCAAGATCAGATAATCCTTTCTGGAAACACCATATATTTT	NA	TRBJ1-3	TRBV4-2	NA
CASSQDPDRESGYTF	TGCGCCAGCAGCCAAGACCCGGACAGGGAATCTGGCTACACCTTC	once	TRBJ1-2	TRBV4-3	TRBD1
CASSVDPDRTSGGYEQYF	TGTGCCAGCAGTGTGGACCCTGACCGGACTAGCGGGGGCTACGAGCAGTACTTC	NA	TRBJ2-7	TRBV2	TRBD2
CASSTLAGVRSDTQYF	TGTGCCAGCAGCACCCTAGCGGGAGTTAGGTCAGATACGCAGTATTTT	once	TRBJ2-3	TRBV7-6	TRBD2
CSASNRDYNEQFF	TGCAGTGCTAGTAACAGGGACTACAATGAGCAGTTCTTC	NA	TRBJ2-1	TRBV20-1	NA